The rows below give T cell receptor beta chains drawn from one sample of a study of OX40 agonist ivuxolimab in advanced cancers. TCRdb's table, derived via immunoSEQ multiplex PCR, lists solely in-frame clones and lacks some. The table lists approximately 68,000 clones, 80% to 90% of them singletons. Specimen: CD4+ or CD8+ T cells sorted from blood, collected in a trial of the OX40 agonist ivuxolimab. Source of these receptors: an adult with an advanced solid tumor such as melanoma, head and neck, liver or kidney cancer. CDR3s include the opening cysteine and the closing phenylalanine or tryptophan. Fields, in order: D gene, V gene, clone size, J gene, CDR3 protein, CDR3 DNA. A D gene is named only where the DNA matches it firmly. Expanded clones get a size class; other rows say once, few or many, or leave the size out.

d_call: .; v_call: TRBV11-2; clone_size: .; j_call: TRBJ2-2; cdr3_aa: CASSLVSQGLLFF; cdr3_nt: TGTGCCAGCAGCTTAGTATCACAGGGACTACTGTTTTTT
d_call: TRBD2; v_call: TRBV2; clone_size: .; j_call: TRBJ2-7; cdr3_aa: CASSGGMTLEQYF; cdr3_nt: TGTGCCAGCAGCGGGGGGATGACCCTCGAGCAGTACTTC
d_call: TRBD1; v_call: TRBV6-1; clone_size: .; j_call: TRBJ1-2; cdr3_aa: CASSEGQLFYGYTF; cdr3_nt: TGTGCCAGCAGCGAGGGACAGCTCTTCTATGGCTACACCTTC
d_call: TRBD2; v_call: TRBV6-5; clone_size: few; j_call: TRBJ2-4; cdr3_aa: CASSYSGLAAKNIQYF; cdr3_nt: TGTGCCAGCAGTTACTCGGGACTAGCTGCCAAAAACATTCAGTACTTC
d_call: TRBD1; v_call: TRBV5-1; clone_size: .; j_call: TRBJ1-2; cdr3_aa: CASSMNPGQGNYGYTF; cdr3_nt: TGCGCCAGCAGCATGAATCCGGGACAGGGAAACTATGGCTACACCTTC
d_call: .; v_call: TRBV21-1; clone_size: once; j_call: TRBJ2-3; cdr3_aa: CAVSLEADTQYF; cdr3_nt: TGTGCCGTCAGTCTAGAAGCTGATACGCAGTATTTT
d_call: .; v_call: TRBV5-6; clone_size: .; j_call: TRBJ1-1; cdr3_aa: CASSLRTEAFF; cdr3_nt: TGTGCCAGCAGCTTGCGGACTGAAGCTTTCTTT
d_call: .; v_call: TRBV7-6; clone_size: .; j_call: TRBJ2-2; cdr3_aa: CASSLVVGELFF; cdr3_nt: TGTGCCAGCAGCTTAGTTGTCGGGGAGCTGTTTTTT
d_call: .; v_call: TRBV5-1; clone_size: .; j_call: TRBJ1-1; cdr3_aa: CASSLARVSEAFF; cdr3_nt: TGCGCCAGCAGCTTGGCCCGGGTATCTGAAGCTTTCTTT
d_call: TRBD1; v_call: TRBV12-5; clone_size: once; j_call: TRBJ1-1; cdr3_aa: CASGLVLGSLRGDTEAFF; cdr3_nt: TGTGCTAGTGGTTTGGTACTGGGGTCCCTCAGGGGGGACACTGAAGCTTTCTTT
d_call: .; v_call: TRBV7-7; clone_size: few; j_call: TRBJ2-1; cdr3_aa: CASSPRRDSNEQFF; cdr3_nt: TGTGCTAGCAGCCCCCGGCGGGATTCGAATGAGCAGTTCTTC
d_call: .; v_call: TRBV23-1; clone_size: .; j_call: TRBJ1-1; cdr3_aa: CATTMRTQNTEAFF; cdr3_nt: TGCGCCACCACGATGAGGACACAGAACACTGAAGCTTTCTTT
d_call: .; v_call: TRBV5-6; clone_size: .; j_call: TRBJ2-3; cdr3_aa: CASSFMDTQYF; cdr3_nt: TGTGCCAGCAGCTTTATGGATACGCAGTATTTT
d_call: .; v_call: TRBV19; clone_size: .; j_call: TRBJ1-4; cdr3_aa: CASGGGVEKLFF; cdr3_nt: TGTGCCAGTGGTGGGGGAGTGGAAAAACTGTTTTTT
d_call: .; v_call: TRBV18; clone_size: .; j_call: TRBJ1-1; cdr3_aa: CASSPGTSNTEAFF; cdr3_nt: TGTGCCAGCTCACCCGGGACATCGAACACTGAAGCTTTCTTT
d_call: .; v_call: TRBV7-6; clone_size: .; j_call: TRBJ2-1; cdr3_aa: CASSLGRNEQFF; cdr3_nt: TGTGCCAGCAGCTTAGGCAGGAATGAGCAGTTCTTC
d_call: TRBD1; v_call: TRBV2; clone_size: .; j_call: TRBJ1-4; cdr3_aa: CASRGTGGVEKLFF; cdr3_nt: TGTGCCAGCAGGGGGACAGGGGGAGTTGAAAAACTGTTTTTT
d_call: TRBD1; v_call: TRBV9; clone_size: .; j_call: TRBJ2-5; cdr3_aa: CASSATTGGLETQYF; cdr3_nt: TGTGCCAGCAGCGCGACGACAGGGGGATTGGAGACCCAGTACTTC
d_call: .; v_call: TRBV6-1; clone_size: .; j_call: TRBJ1-6; cdr3_aa: CASSERAGTYNSPLHF; cdr3_nt: TGTGCCAGCAGTGAAAGGGCAGGGACTTATAATTCACCCCTCCACTTT
d_call: .; v_call: TRBV7-2; clone_size: .; j_call: TRBJ1-2; cdr3_aa: CASSLARTDHTF; cdr3_nt: TGTGCCAGCAGCTTAGCGCGGACAGATCACACCTTC
d_call: .; v_call: TRBV2; clone_size: .; j_call: TRBJ2-5; cdr3_aa: CASSDMTQYF; cdr3_nt: TGTGCCAGCAGTGATATGACCCAGTACTTC
d_call: TRBD2; v_call: TRBV5-1; clone_size: .; j_call: TRBJ2-2; cdr3_aa: CASISSPLAGNTGELFF; cdr3_nt: TGCGCCAGCATAAGTTCCCCCCTAGCGGGAAACACCGGGGAGCTGTTTTTT
d_call: .; v_call: TRBV30; clone_size: .; j_call: TRBJ2-7; cdr3_aa: CAWSGAGRSSYEQYF; cdr3_nt: TGTGCCTGGAGTGGGGCGGGACGCAGCTCCTACGAGCAGTACTTC